The 22 T cell receptor beta chains below were found in one sample sequenced in a study of cytomegalovirus exposure and HLA in healthy donors. PCR amplification relied on 60 Vbeta primers (plus 13 Jbeta primers). Only in-frame clones appear in the TCRdb table, and some are missing; sequencing was by immunoSEQ multiplex PCR. In the table there are more than 85,000 clones, around 78% of which are singletons. The sample taken for sequencing was PBMCs. These receptors were taken from a male donor in good health and CMV-seronegative.

The DNA for the CDR3 is TGTGCCAGCAGTGAATTGCCAGGGGGCAATGAGCAGTTCTTC. The encoded protein is CASSELPGGNEQFF. This chain connects TRBV6-1 to TRBJ2-1, with 7 positions matching TRBD1. The CDR3 is 14 residues long. Germline CDR1 reads MNHNS; CDR2 reads SASEGT. The ends lost 2 bases at V and 6 bases at J; junction bases unmatched: 4.

J is TRBJ1-1 and V is TRBV6-1, with D possibly matching TRBD1 (5 bases). V was trimmed by 2 bases and J by 3 bases, leaving 22 bases between them. In germline, CDR1 is MNHNS, CDR2 SASEGT. The CDR3 totals 18 residues. The DNA of the CDR3 is TGTGCCAGCAGTGAATGGGGCCTGGGCGGGGTTGCCCACACTGAAGCTTTCTTT. Translation: CASSEWGLGGVAHTEAFF.

This chain joins TRBV7-3 and TRBJ2-3; TRBD2 might be the D (6 bases). Per germline, CDR1 SGHTA and CDR2 FQGTGA. The CDR3 sequence is 13 residues long. With 3 bases removed from V and 6 bases from J, the gap between germline ends came to 10 bases. The CDR3 is CASSFNSGDTQYF. The CDR3 nucleotides read TGTGCCAGCAGCTTTAACAGCGGGGATACGCAGTATTTT.

The V and J genes are TRBV11-2 and TRBJ2-2; 10 positions agree with TRBD2. The CDR3 consists of 18 residues. The junction had 8 bases not matched to a gene; V was cut back by 1 base and J by 3 bases. From germline, CDR1 is SGHAT and CDR2 FQNNGV. CDR3 in DNA: TGTGCCAGCAGCTTAGCTAGCGGGAGAGGAAGCGACACCGGGGAGCTGTTTTTT. Translating it yields CASSLASGRGSDTGELFF.

V usage is TRBV1 and J usage is TRBJ2-1; the listed D gene, TRBD2, was not tested against the DNA. TRBV1 has pseudogene status. CDR3 length: 13 amino acids. The CDR3 region is CTSSQGADNEQFF. For the CDR3, the DNA is TGCACCAGCAGCCAAGGAGCGGACAATGAGCAGTTCTTC.

This rearrangement joins TRBV9 to TRBJ2-7; D is unclear. CDR3 length: 13 residues. Trimming cost V 0 bases and J 0 bases, with 4 bases left between them. The germline V gene encodes CDR1 SGDLS and CDR2 YYNGEE. This chain's CDR3 is CASSVDISYEQYF. In nucleotides, the CDR3 is TGTGCCAGCAGCGTAGACATCTCCTACGAGCAGTACTTC.

This clone was observed a handful of times. CDR3 loop: CASSEQGSYEQYF. The CDR3 coding sequence is TGTGCCAGCAGCGAGCAGGGATCCTACGAGCAGTACTTC. V gene TRBV5-8 combines with J gene TRBJ2-7, with D possibly matching TRBD1 (5 bases). Between the trimmed V and J ends, which lost 4 bases and 1 base, there was a span of 9 bases. Looked up from germline, CDR1 is SGHTS and CDR2 is YDEGEE. CDR3 length: 13 amino acids.

The rearrangement links TRBV19 to TRBJ2-7; 7 positions match TRBD1. Germline V lookup: CDR1 LNHDA, CDR2 SQIVND (reference sequence). V gave up 5 bases and J gave up 4 bases; unmatched junction bases: 8. This CDR3 contains 14 residues. The CDR3 loop is CASSLSDRRYEQYF. The CDR3 region has the DNA TGTGCCAGTAGTCTATCGGACAGGAGATACGAGCAGTACTTC.

CDR3 in DNA: TGTGCCAGCAGCCCCGGGACTATTACCCTCTACGAGCAGTACTTC. Its translation is CASSPGTITLYEQYF. This chain links TRBV11-2 with TRBJ2-7; the match to TRBD2 covers 7 bases. V shed 5 bases and J 3 bases; nucleotides not matched to a gene: 10. The CDR3 contains 15 residues. The germline CDR1 and CDR2 sequences are SGHAT and FQNNGV.

This clone was detected only once. The rearrangement links TRBV30 to TRBJ1-5, with D uncertain. Trimming took off 0 bases at V and 7 bases at J, with 10 bases between the two ends. This CDR3 region has 13 residues. CDR1 and CDR2 from the germline V gene are GTSNPN and SVGIG (reference sequence). The CDR3 nucleotides read TGTGCCTGGAGTGTAGGAGCTCGGCAGCCCCAGCATTTT. It encodes CAWSVGARQPQHF.

The genes are TRBV29-1 and TRBJ2-2, with a possible D match to TRBD2 (5 bases). Germline lookup yields CDR1 SQVTM and CDR2 ANQGSEA. V was clipped by 7 bases and J by 6 bases, with 18 bases between them. This CDR3 has 14 residues. This chain's CDR3 is CSAGKGNPPGELFF. CDR3 DNA sequence: TGCAGCGCCGGGAAAGGGAACCCTCCCGGGGAGCTGTTTTTT.

This clone was counted only a few times. The gene calls are TRBV29-1 and TRBJ2-3; 16 nucleotides agree with TRBD2. The length of the CDR3 is 16 residues. Germline V gene sequence: CDR1 SQVTM, CDR2 ANQGSEA. V trimming: 6 bases; J trimming: 2 bases; junction bases outside the gene matches: 5. The CDR3 nucleotides read TGCAGCGTCTCCGGGACTAGCGGGAGGGCCACAGATACGCAGTATTTT. The encoded protein is CSVSGTSGRATDTQYF.

This clone was detected only once. The J gene is TRBJ2-1, the V gene TRBV4-1, with 13 positions matching TRBD2. The germline CDR1 and CDR2 sequences are MGHRA and YSYEKL. J lost 7 bases, V lost 0 bases, and 6 bases had no gene match. The CDR3 consists of 17 residues. CDR3 in amino acids: CASSQEDTSGRGNEQFF. The DNA for the CDR3 is TGCGCCAGCAGCCAAGAAGATACTAGCGGGAGGGGGAATGAGCAGTTCTTC.

This chain joins TRBV6-5 and TRBJ2-1; 11 bases agree with TRBD2. Trimming cost V 6 bases and J 6 bases; bases outside gene matches: 1. Germline CDR1 is MNHEY and CDR2 is SVGAGI. The CDR3 consists of 13 residues. The CDR3 bases are TGTGCCAGCAGGGGACTAGCGGCCAATGAGCAGTTCTTC. It is translated as CASRGLAANEQFF.

Details on this clone: The junction shows a germline mismatch at one end, possibly a read error. This chain uses TRBV7-9 with TRBJ2-7; TRBD1 matches at 7 bases. This CDR3 spans 13 amino acids. Looked up from germline, CDR1 is SEHNR and CDR2 is FQNEAQ (reference sequence). The CDR3 sequence is CSSTTTGTYEQYF. DNA of the CDR3: TGTTCCAGCACCACGACAGGGACCTACGAGCAGTACTTC.

The genes are TRBV7-2 and TRBJ2-1, with 11 positions matching TRBD2. With V trimmed by 1 base and J by 7 bases, 6 bases remained unmatched. The germline CDR1 and CDR2 sequences are SGHTA and FQGNSA. The CDR3 consists of 16 residues. Here the CDR3 reads CASSLDRLAGGNEQFF. Here the CDR3 DNA reads TGTGCCAGCAGCTTAGATCGTCTAGCGGGAGGTAATGAGCAGTTCTTC.

V gene TRBV7-9 combines with J gene TRBJ2-6, with 8 positions matching TRBD1. Losses at the gene ends were 5 bases for V and 0 bases for J; bases not matched to a gene: 9. From germline, CDR1 is SEHNR and CDR2 FQNEAQ (reference sequence). This CDR3 has 18 amino acids. The CDR3 spells CASSPPGTGNSGANVLTF. DNA for the CDR3: TGTGCCAGCAGCCCCCCCGGGACAGGTAACTCTGGGGCCAACGTCCTGACTTTC.

The V and J genes are TRBV10-3 and TRBJ2-5; 16 nucleotides align to TRBD2. The V gene's germline CDR1 is ENHRY and CDR2 SYGVKD. This CDR3 comprises 16 residues. Trimming removed 10 bases from V and 3 bases from J; junction bases left unmatched: 8. The CDR3 DNA sequence: TGTGCCACCGGGAGGGGACTAGCGGGAGGGGAAGAGACCCAGTACTTC. Translating it yields CATGRGLAGGEETQYF.

The chain recombines TRBV18 with TRBJ2-1, with 9 bases fitting TRBD2. CDR1 and CDR2 from the germline V gene are KGHSH and LQKENI. V shed 5 bases and J 1 base; nucleotides not matched to a gene: 6. The CDR3 consists of 16 residues. In DNA form, the CDR3 reads TGTGCCAGCTCAAGACTAGCGGATACATCCTACAATGAGCAGTTCTTC. This sequence encodes CASSRLADTSYNEQFF.

The chain recombines TRBV7-2 with TRBJ1-1; tentative D call: TRBD1 (5 bases). Trimming removed 5 bases from V and 5 bases from J, with 15 bases in between. Germline assignment: CDR1 SGHTA and CDR2 FQGNSA. The CDR3 is 14 amino acids. As DNA, the CDR3 is TGTGCCAGCAGCCCAACTCGGGGGGGGACTGAAGCTTTCTTT. The encoded protein is CASSPTRGGTEAFF.

About this clone itself: Distinct nucleotide sequences in the sample also encode this CDR3. J is TRBJ2-3 and V is TRBV7-2, with D possibly matching TRBD2 (6 bases). The germline gives CDR1 SGHTA, CDR2 FQGNSA. This CDR3 has 16 residues. The germline V and J ends were trimmed by 4 bases and 4 bases, with 18 bases remaining between them. CDR3 coding DNA: TGTGCCAGCAGCTCCGGATTAGCGGCGAGAGCAGATACGCAGTATTTT. It is translated as CASSSGLAARADTQYF.

This clone was recorded a few times. The V call is TRBV20-1, the J call TRBJ1-1, with a tentative D call TRBD1 (5 bases). The V and J ends lost 3 bases and 7 bases respectively, with 9 bases between them. The germline gives CDR1 DFQATT, CDR2 SNEGSKA (reference sequence). There are 11 residues in the CDR3. In DNA form, the CDR3 reads TGCAGTGCTAGGGGGGGTGGTGAAGCTTTCTTT. It codes for CSARGGGEAFF.